This TCR beta chain was retrieved from a study of cytomegalovirus exposure and HLA in healthy donors (dated by TCRdb to the late 2010s). Regarding the research as a whole: According to a later analysis, the approximately 120 validation repertoires were produced on the same platform as the roughly 600 repertoires of the first cohort. The study aimed to test whether signatures of past pathogen exposure could be identified by cataloging public T cell receptors. In addition to the first cohort of 666 subjects, a separate validation cohort of approximately 110 different subjects was used. To predict cytomegalovirus infection status, the study brought together high-throughput TCR immunosequencing, statistical association of individual TCRs with disease status, and machine learning. Broader findings and caveats from the paper: The classifier was reported to diagnose cytomegalovirus status with high specificity and sensitivity in both the original cohort and the validation cohort. A later analysis lacked HLA typing for the validation cohort, so it scored co-occurrence in that cohort across all 130 or so repertoires. In a later analysis, TCRs clustered in the first cohort were found to also tend to co-occur in the 130 or so validation repertoires, with about 94% of cluster scores above 0. According to the authors, the approach could potentially be generalized to other disease states and immunological phenotypes. A few of the identified cytomegalovirus-associated TCR beta chains were confirmed in vitro to be specific for cytomegalovirus antigens. Most TCR sequences were seen in very few donors, while some public TCRs were found in many individuals. The study gave a list of more than 150 TCR beta chains associated with cytomegalovirus.

The donors belonged to the validation cohort of over a hundred subjects, which was separate from the approximately 700-subject first cohort. Preparation of the library involved the immunoSEQ multiplex PCR assay. The study's own analysis went as follows. A statistical classification framework was built to diagnose cytomegalovirus status from the catalog of TCR beta chain sequences. The source is immuneACCESS, and TCRdb retained only in-frame sequences with V and J called. Part of the clones is not carried over; for the studies checked, unresolved V genes explain less than half of this, and the remainder is unexplained. V, J and clone size were drawn from that table, and D and trimming were deduced from the DNA. The sample includes some 120,000 clones, with roughly 90% observed a single time. Around 1.5% of the sample is taken by the ten largest. To note about this clone: Its antigen target is currently unknown. Nothing much larger sits one base from this clone, and base qualities are not available.

From the cysteine up to the phenylalanine, the CDR3 has a length of 12 residues. Here the CDR3 DNA is all that survives: 36 bases in frame from base 1. Looking up the germline V gene yields CDR1 SGHAT and CDR2 FQNNGV. Trimming takes 5 bases from V and 8 bases from J, and the germline ends sit 10 bases apart. The sequence is built from TRBV11-2 and TRBJ2-1; TRBD2 could be the D gene, as 5 bases match. This TCR was sampled from a man aged 25 to 40 in good health and CMV-seronegative. The sequenced sample was PBMCs. The CDR3 protein is CASSLSVYEQFF. The nucleotides read TGTGCCAGCAGCCTTAGCGTCTATGAGCAGTTCTTC.